The 32 T cell receptor beta chains reported below all come from one sample, sequenced in a study of Ad26.COV2.S vaccination and SARS-CoV-2 variants. The method was immunoSEQ multiplex PCR; TCRdb's version includes in-frame clones alone and lacks a portion of them. The data show 150,000 to 200,000 clones, about 83% seen once. The starting material was peripheral blood, obtained after recovery from COVID-19. Every receptor here comes from a human donor who had recovered from COVID-19.

The V and J genes are TRBV4-2 and TRBJ2-1; D may be TRBD2 (5 bases). With 0 bases removed from V and 7 bases from J, the gap between germline ends came to 16 bases. CDR1 is LGHNA, CDR2 YNFKEQ, per germline. This CDR3 comprises 16 residues. The CDR3 here is CASSQEDPQPGNEQFF. Written as DNA, the CDR3 is TGTGCCAGCAGCCAAGAAGACCCCCAACCGGGGAATGAGCAGTTCTTC.

This sequence joins TRBV5-1 and TRBJ2-2; D call uncertain. Germline CDR1 and CDR2: SGHRS and YFSETQ. The CDR3 spans 12 residues. V was clipped by 3 bases and J by 3 bases, with 3 bases between them. In DNA, the CDR3 is TGCGCCAGCAGCTCTTACACCGGGGAGCTGTTTTTT. This encodes CASSSYTGELFF.

The CDR3 is CASSDGLVETQYF. CDR3 coding DNA: TGCGCCAGCAGTGACGGACTAGTTGAGACCCAGTACTTC. V and J are TRBV5-1 and TRBJ2-5, with TRBD2 identical over 7 bases. V lost 5 bases and J lost 5; bases outside the gene matches: 6. Per germline, CDR1 SGHRS and CDR2 YFSETQ. The CDR3 sequence is 13 residues long.

The chain joins TRBV30 to TRBJ1-5; weak D call: TRBD1 (6 bases). Germline V gene sequence: CDR1 GTSNPN, CDR2 SVGIG (reference sequence). V was clipped by 8 bases and J by 2 bases, with 16 bases between them. CDR3 length equals 14 residues. In DNA, the CDR3 is TGTGCCGCTTCTAGGGGGATAGGCAATCAGCCCCAGCATTTT. Protein sequence: CAASRGIGNQPQHF.

The chain carries TRBV27 and TRBJ1-1; D is unclear. The V end lost 2 bases, the J end lost 1 base, and 5 bases lay between the germline ends. CDR3 size: 13 residues. Germline assignment: CDR1 MNHEY and CDR2 SMNVEV (reference sequence). The CDR3 DNA reads TGTGCCAGCAGTTTACAGTGGAACACTGAAGCTTTCTTT. Translation gives CASSLQWNTEAFF.

The chain uses TRBV5-1 and TRBJ1-3; 8 bases are shared with TRBD1. Germline values: CDR1 SGHRS, CDR2 YFSETQ. V lost 4 bases and J lost 8; bases outside the gene matches: 5. The CDR3 contains 13 residues. The CDR3 here is CASSLDRGDTIYF. In nucleotides, the CDR3 is TGCGCCAGCAGCCTTGACAGGGGTGACACCATATATTTT.

There are a few counts of this clone. The chain is built from TRBV7-9 and TRBJ1-3; D not certain. Per the germline V gene, CDR1 is SEHNR and CDR2 is FQNEAQ (reference sequence). The CDR3 has 14 residues. V lost 1 base and J lost 3, with 7 bases in between. The CDR3 nucleotides read TGTGCCAGCAGCTTAGGGCGGATTGGAAACACCATATATTTT. Translating it yields CASSLGRIGNTIYF. Combining the CDR3 with reference TRBV7-9 and TRBJ1-3 gives the whole variable domain DTGVSQNPRHKITKRGQNVTFRCDPISEHNRLYWYRQTLGQGPEFLTYFQNEAQLEKSRLLSDRFSAERPKGSFSTLEIQRTEQGDSAMYLCASSLGRIGNTIYFGEGSWLTVV.

This CDR3 reads CASSLGVFYGYTF. CDR3 sequence (DNA): TGTGCCAGCAGTTTGGGAGTCTTCTATGGCTACACCTTC. This chain links TRBV2 with TRBJ1-2; D is ambiguous. The V and J ends lost 5 bases and 4 bases respectively, with 11 bases between them. The CDR3 loop spans 13 amino acids. Germline V lookup: CDR1 SNHLY, CDR2 FYNNEI.

The genes are TRBV9 and TRBJ2-1; 10 nucleotides match TRBD2. The junction had 6 bases not matched to a gene; V was cut back by 0 bases and J by 9 bases. This CDR3 spans 15 amino acids. Germline CDR1 SGDLS, CDR2 YYNGEE. In DNA form, the CDR3 reads TGTGCCAGCAGCGTAGGCCTAGCGGGGGTCACTGAGCAGTTCTTC. Translating gives CASSVGLAGVTEQFF.

The CDR3 loop reads CASSIRGTGGPADTQYF. The DNA for the CDR3 is TGTGCCAGTAGTATTAGGGGGACGGGGGGGCCTGCAGATACGCAGTATTTT. V gene TRBV19 combines with J gene TRBJ2-3, with 8 bases lining up with TRBD2. With V trimmed by 3 bases and J by 4 bases, 12 bases remained unmatched. Germline CDR1 LNHDA, CDR2 SQIVND (reference sequence). This CDR3 spans 17 amino acids.

This sequence joins TRBV2 and TRBJ2-1, with TRBD2 matching over 9 bases. Per the germline V gene, CDR1 is SNHLY and CDR2 is FYNNEI. The CDR3 extends over 22 amino acids. After removal of 5 bases from V and 2 bases from J, the junction contained 25 bases not matched to a gene. CDR3 in amino acids: CASSYPSGRAGGSPSTYNEQFF. Written as DNA, the CDR3 is TGTGCCAGCAGTTACCCCTCCGGGCGAGCGGGGGGTTCTCCCTCTACCTACAATGAGCAGTTCTTC.

The chain employs TRBV24-1 and TRBJ2-1; 13 bases are shared with TRBD2. The CDR3 has 17 amino acids. Germline CDR1 KGHDR, CDR2 SFDVKD. V shed 4 bases and J 10 bases; nucleotides not matched to a gene: 12. CDR3 region: CATSEPTSGGRQEEQFF. The CDR3 DNA sequence: TGTGCCACCAGTGAACCGACTAGCGGGGGGCGGCAAGAGGAGCAGTTCTTC.

The chain employs TRBV2 and TRBJ2-1; possibly TRBD1 for D (6 bases). The V and J ends lost 6 bases and 0 bases respectively, with 12 bases between them. The CDR3 totals 15 residues. CDR1 and CDR2 (germline): SNHLY, FYNNEI. The CDR3 loop is CASRSDRNSYNEQFF. CDR3 bases: TGTGCCAGCAGGTCCGACAGGAACTCCTACAATGAGCAGTTCTTC.

The chain is built from TRBV18 and TRBJ2-7; TRBD1 agrees at 7 bases. The ends lost 6 bases at V and 1 base at J; junction bases unmatched: 6. Germline CDR1 and CDR2: KGHSH and LQKENI. This CDR3 is built from 14 residues. This chain's CDR3 is CASSPGQASYEQYF. The CDR3 coding sequence is TGTGCCAGCTCCCCCGGACAGGCTTCCTACGAGCAGTACTTC.

V gene TRBV9 combines with J gene TRBJ1-4; D uncertain. Germline V gene sequence: CDR1 SGDLS, CDR2 YYNGEE. This CDR3 is built from 15 residues. Trimming cost V 9 bases and J 8 bases, with 23 bases left between them. The CDR3 loop reads CANSLRGSPGEKLFF. CDR3 bases: TGTGCCAACTCGCTCCGTGGATCCCCGGGGGAAAAACTGTTTTTT.

This clone was counted between two and nine times. This chain uses TRBV28 with TRBJ2-4, with D possibly TRBD1 on 6 matching bases. Between the trimmed V and J ends, which lost 3 bases and 1 base, there was a span of 16 bases. This CDR3 has 17 residues. Germline CDR1 reads MDHEN; CDR2 reads SYDVKM. The CDR3 bases are TGTGCCAGCAGTTTGAGCAGGGGCACGGGGGCCAAAAACATTCAGTACTTC. Protein: CASSLSRGTGAKNIQYF. The variable domain in full, with the rest retrieved from reference TRBV28 and TRBJ2-4, is DVKVTQSSRYLVKRTGEKVFLECVQDMDHENMFWYRQDPGLGLRLIYFSYDVKMKEKGDIPEGYSVSREKKERFSLILESASTNQTSMYLCASSLSRGTGAKNIQYFGAGTRLSVL.

The chain joins TRBV6-4 to TRBJ2-3; weak D call: TRBD2 (5 bases). The V gene's germline CDR1 is MRHNA and CDR2 SNTAGT. Trimming left V 7 bases short and J 6 bases short, with 17 bases between. The CDR3 is 14 residues long. The CDR3, as DNA: TGTGCCAGCATCCGGACTCCCGCCTCCGATACGCAGTATTTT. Its protein product is CASIRTPASDTQYF.

J is TRBJ1-5 and V is TRBV5-8, with TRBD1 as a possible D gene (5 bases). Trimming shortened V by 1 base and J by 1 base, and 12 bases separated the two germline ends. The CDR3 loop spans 16 amino acids. Per germline, CDR1 SGHTS and CDR2 YDEGEE. CDR3 residues: CASSLHRTPSNQPQHF. In nucleotides, the CDR3 is TGTGCCAGCAGCTTGCATCGGACACCCAGCAATCAGCCCCAGCATTTT.

The chain joins TRBV5-4 to TRBJ1-2; unclear D gene. Germline CDR1 SGHNT, CDR2 YYREEE (reference sequence). The CDR3 sequence is 15 residues long. V shed 2 bases and J shed 4 bases, with 15 bases lying between them. In nucleotides, the CDR3 is TGTGCCAGCAGCTTAAGAGGTACCCCTATCTATGGCTACACCTTC. Its translation: CASSLRGTPIYGYTF. Full variable domain (outside the CDR3, taken from reference TRBV5-4 and TRBJ1-2): ETGVTQSPTHLIKTRGQQVTLRCSSQSGHNTVSWYQQALGQGPQFIFQYYREEENGRGNFPPRFSGLQFPNYSSELNVNALELDDSALYLCASSLRGTPIYGYTFGSGTRLTVV.

The rearrangement joins TRBV4-2 to TRBJ1-5, with no clear D. Germline lookup yields CDR1 LGHNA and CDR2 YNFKEQ. The V and J ends lost 1 base and 7 bases respectively, with 14 bases between them. This CDR3 spans 15 amino acids. The CDR3 nucleotides are TGTGCCAGCAGCCAAGGGGATTGGGGTGGGCAGCCCCAGCATTTT. Protein product: CASSQGDWGGQPQHF.

The gene calls are TRBV19 and TRBJ2-1, with 14 bases lining up with TRBD2. The CDR3 has 14 residues. CDR1 and CDR2 from the germline V gene are LNHDA and SQIVND (reference sequence). V was clipped by 6 bases and J by 6 bases; unmatched bases: 1. This CDR3 is CASSGLAGGNEQFF. CDR3 in DNA: TGTGCCAGTAGCGGACTAGCGGGAGGCAATGAGCAGTTCTTC.

The chain is built from TRBV9 and TRBJ1-2; 8 nucleotides line up with TRBD1. Unmatched junction bases numbered 5, after V lost 0 bases and J lost 4 bases. Germline loops: CDR1 SGDLS, CDR2 YYNGEE. This CDR3 comprises 15 residues. The CDR3, as DNA: TGTGCCAGCAGCGTAGCTCACAGGGGGAGCTATGGCTACACCTTC. This encodes CASSVAHRGSYGYTF.

The chain has TRBV7-2 and TRBJ2-7, with unresolved D. The length of the CDR3 is 14 residues. Trimming took off 5 bases at V and 2 bases at J, with 13 bases between the two ends. CDR1 SGHTA and CDR2 FQGNSA come from the germline V gene. The CDR3 is CASSPPPSTYEQYF. DNA for the CDR3: TGTGCCAGCAGCCCCCCCCCAAGTACCTACGAGCAGTACTTC. The variable domain in full, completed from reference TRBV7-2 and TRBJ2-7, reads GAGVSQSPSNKVTEKGKDVELRCDPISGHTALYWYRQSLGQGLEFLIYFQGNSAPDKSGLPSDRFSAERTGGSVSTLTIQRTQQEDSAVYLCASSPPPSTYEQYFGPGTRLTVT.

The rearrangement uses TRBV19 and TRBJ1-4; D is ambiguous. Germline V gives CDR1 LNHDA, CDR2 SQIVND (reference sequence). The CDR3 has 16 amino acids. Trimming removed 7 bases at V and 0 bases at J, with 15 bases between. The CDR3 nucleotides read TGTGCCAGTACACACCCCTCGGAGTCAACTAATGAAAAACTGTTTTTT. Its translation is CASTHPSESTNEKLFF.

The chain carries TRBV3-1 (or the pseudogene TRBV3-2) and TRBJ2-3; 8 bases match TRBD2. The CDR3 sequence is 13 residues long. Germline-derived CDR1 and CDR2 are LGHDT and YNNKEL (reference sequence). V lost 4 bases, J lost 4 bases, and 1 base stayed unmatched. CDR3 coding DNA: TGTGCCAGCAGCCTGGGACTAGCAGATACGCAGTATTTT. Translating gives CASSLGLADTQYF.

The V call is TRBV5-1, the J call TRBJ2-2; D gene uncertain. The CDR3 runs 16 residues. The V end lost 2 bases, the J end lost 5 bases, and 16 bases lay between the germline ends. CDR1 and CDR2 (germline): SGHRS, YFSETQ. CDR3 in amino acids: CASSFSTLGRTGELFF. The DNA for the CDR3 is TGCGCCAGCAGCTTTTCGACACTGGGCCGGACCGGGGAGCTGTTTTTT.

For this clone: Other nucleotide sequences from this sample produce the same CDR3. The rearrangement uses TRBV11-2 and TRBJ2-7; D unclear. Germline V lookup: CDR1 SGHAT, CDR2 FQNNGV. This CDR3 region has 11 residues. V lost 2 bases, J lost 3 bases, and 2 bases lay in between. In DNA, the CDR3 is TGTGCCAGCAGCTTACTCTACGAGCAGTACTTC. Amino acid sequence: CASSLLYEQYF.

CDR3 amino acids: CASRRGQTATNEKLFF. CDR3 bases: TGCGCCAGCAGGAGAGGACAGACTGCAACTAATGAAAAACTGTTTTTT. V is TRBV5-1 and J is TRBJ1-4; D might be TRBD1 (6 bases). Trimming removed 5 bases from V and 0 bases from J, with 14 bases in between. This CDR3 is built from 16 residues. Looked up from germline, CDR1 is SGHRS and CDR2 is YFSETQ.

The chain uses TRBV2 and TRBJ1-6, with 10 bases that match TRBD1. This CDR3 is 16 amino acids long. Losses at the gene ends were 7 bases for V and 8 bases for J; bases not matched to a gene: 11. CDR1 and CDR2 from the germline V gene are SNHLY and FYNNEI. CDR3 bases: TGTGCCAGCACCTTGGGGACAGGGGCGGGGGATTCACCCCTCCACTTT. As protein: CASTLGTGAGDSPLHF.

V and J are TRBV9 and TRBJ1-2; D unresolved. The V gene's germline CDR1 is SGDLS and CDR2 YYNGEE. V was trimmed by 4 bases and J by 4 bases, leaving 17 bases between them. This CDR3 comprises 15 residues. The CDR3 sequence is CASSPGKVGGYGYTF. CDR3 DNA: TGTGCCAGCAGCCCCGGTAAGGTCGGAGGCTATGGCTACACCTTC.

The chain employs TRBV21-1 and TRBJ2-7. TRBV21-1 is termed a pseudogene. The CDR3 contains 15 residues. The CDR3: CASSKGSGSSYEQYF. The CDR3, as DNA: TGTGCCAGCAGCAAAGGCTCAGGGAGCTCCTACGAGCAGTACTTC.

The V call is TRBV14, the J call TRBJ1-1; D is possibly TRBD1 (5 bases). The CDR3 spans 16 residues. V was cut by 2 bases and J by 0 bases, with 13 bases left in between. Germline CDR1 and CDR2: SGHDN and FVKESK. CDR3 nucleotide sequence: TGTGCCAGCAGCCAACACCTACAGGACCTGAACACTGAAGCTTTCTTT. It is translated as CASSQHLQDLNTEAFF.